These 10 T cell receptor beta chains originate from one sample sequenced in a study of HIV-infected patients and healthy controls. TCRdb re-called the 5' RACE reads with MiXCR, one entry per CDR3 protein. The sample lists approximately 67,000 distinct CDR3 sequences; around 17% were seen once. The sequenced sample was CD4+ T cells from blood. These receptors came from a human donor in good health.

The chain couples TRBV29-1 to TRBJ2-7; D not certain. The V gene lost 2 bases and the J gene lost 5 bases, with 13 bases spanning the gap. The germline gives CDR1 SQVTM, CDR2 ANQGSEA. CDR3 length equals 13 residues. CDR3 region: CSVESVAAHEQYF. CDR3 coding DNA: TGCAGCGTTGAAAGTGTGGCAGCCCACGAGCAGTACTTC.

This clonotype was detected only a few times. V gene TRBV14 combines with J gene TRBJ1-2; TRBD1 matches 8 bases. This CDR3 is 15 amino acids long. With 0 bases clipped from V and 5 bases from J, the junction kept 5 bases outside the gene matches. Germline CDR1 is SGHDN and CDR2 is FVKESK. CDR3 bases: TGTGCCAGCAGCCAAGAAGGACAGGGAAGGTATGGCTACACCTTC. Protein sequence: CASSQEGQGRYGYTF.

In its sample, this clonotype was seen many times. CDR3 coding DNA: TGTGCCAGCAGAAGGGCCAGTAACACTGAAGCTTTCTTT. Residues: CASRRASNTEAFF. The chain combines TRBV6-2 or TRBV6-3 with TRBJ1-1, with no clear D. Germline CDR1 is MNHEY and CDR2 is SVGEGT. The CDR3 has 13 amino acids. V lost 6 bases, J lost 2 bases, and 10 bases lay in between.

This clonotype has a count of ten or more. This rearrangement joins TRBV20-1 to TRBJ1-1; tentative D call: TRBD1 (5 bases). V was trimmed by 7 bases and J by 4 bases, leaving 22 bases between them. CDR1 and CDR2 (germline): DFQATT, SNEGSKA (reference sequence). The CDR3 spans 15 residues. The CDR3 loop reads CSESDPKGSSTEAFF. The CDR3 DNA is TGCAGTGAATCGGATCCCAAGGGGTCCTCCACTGAAGCTTTCTTT.

There are a few counts of this clonotype. This chain links TRBV9 with TRBJ2-3, with 11 bases matching TRBD2. The V and J ends lost 4 bases and 4 bases, in that order; junction bases with no gene match: 8. The CDR3 covers 16 residues. Germline-derived CDR1 and CDR2 are SGDLS and YYNGEE. CDR3 sequence (DNA): TGTGCCAGCAGCACCCAACCGGGACTAGCGGCAGATACGCAGTATTTT. Translation gives CASSTQPGLAADTQYF. Supplemented by reference TRBV9 and TRBJ2-3, the full variable domain reads DSGVTQTPKHLITATGQRVTLRCSPRSGDLSVYWYQQSLDQGLQFLIQYYNGEERAKGNILERFSAQQFPDLHSELNLSSLELGDSALYFCASSTQPGLAADTQYFGPGTRLTVL.

The chain has TRBV3-1 and TRBJ2-7; 11 positions agree with TRBD2. The CDR3 contains 15 residues. The germline V gene encodes CDR1 LGHDT and CDR2 YNNKEL (reference sequence). The J segment lost 6 bases and the V segment lost 4 bases, leaving 8 bases of the junction unmatched. Written as DNA, the CDR3 is TGTGCCAGCAGCCGAAGTAGCGGGAGGGCCCGCGAGCAGTACTTC. It encodes CASSRSSGRAREQYF.

The chain joins TRBV28 to TRBJ2-5, with D unresolved. Germline V gene data show CDR1 as MDHEN and CDR2 as SYDVKM. The CDR3 extends over 14 amino acids. V lost 0 bases, J lost 3 bases, and 8 bases lay in between. CDR3 in amino acids: CASSLWATKETQYF. The CDR3 DNA is TGTGCCAGCAGTTTATGGGCTACCAAAGAGACCCAGTACTTC. The full variable domain, with the rest looked up from reference TRBV28 and TRBJ2-5, is DVKVTQSSRYLVKRTGEKVFLECVQDMDHENMFWYRQDPGLGLRLIYFSYDVKMKEKGDIPEGYSVSREKKERFSLILESASTNQTSMYLCASSLWATKETQYFGPGTRLLVL.

This clonotype was found a few times. CDR3 nucleotides: TGCGCCAGCAGTCCCACTGCGTACTCTGGAAACACCATATATTTT. As protein: CASSPTAYSGNTIYF. The V gene is TRBV5-1, the J gene TRBJ1-3; D is ambiguous. The V end lost 5 bases, the J end lost 0 bases, and 12 bases lay between the germline ends. Germline CDR1 is SGHRS and CDR2 is YFSETQ. This CDR3 spans 15 amino acids.

The chain employs TRBV20-1 and TRBJ2-7; 11 bases agree with TRBD2. The CDR3 length is 15 residues. V lost 5 bases to trimming and J lost 4 bases; unmatched junction nucleotides: 10. CDR1 is DFQATT and CDR2 is SNEGSKA in the germline V gene (reference sequence). The CDR3 loop is CSAPTSGSPVYEQYF. DNA of the CDR3: TGCAGTGCTCCTACTAGCGGGAGTCCGGTGTACGAGCAGTACTTC.

This sequence joins TRBV12-3 or TRBV12-4 and TRBJ1-2, with TRBD1 matching 7 bases. V shed 6 bases and J 3 bases; nucleotides not matched to a gene: 4. The CDR3 loop spans 13 amino acids. In nucleotides, the CDR3 is TGTGCCAGCAGACCCGACAGGGACTATGGCTACACCTTC. Translated: CASRPDRDYGYTF.